The T cell receptor (beta chain) under discussion was sequenced for a study of vaccination and CD4 T cells after COVID-19. Study background: Six males and four females, two Hispanic, made up the convalescents.

Sequenced with the Oncomine TCR Beta short-read assay was DNA taken from cultured CD4+ T cells. CD4+ T cells were cultured, and genomic DNA was extracted from them. Via MiXCR, TCRdb re-called the PCR reads, giving one row per CDR3 protein. Of around 13,000 distinct CDR3 sequences in the sample, less than 70% were seen once. The treatment here: roughly 11-day PBMC culture with coronavirus spike peptide pools or control peptides (ViraFEST assay). A half-volume replacement of the medium with fresh IL-2 medium was performed on days 3 and 7. The junction had 14 bases not matched to a gene; V was cut back by 1 base and J by 3 bases. Germline V gene sequence: CDR1 MNHNS, CDR2 SASEGT. The length of the CDR3 is 18 residues. To note about this clonotype: The target antigen is unknown.

Sequenced input: CD4+ T cells from blood, cultured in vitro. The chain is built from TRBV6-1 and TRBJ2-7, with 8 bases aligning to TRBD2. This receptor was taken from a human donor who had recovered from COVID-19. The CDR3 loop reads CASSEEGHKSGRLYEQYF. DNA for the CDR3: TGTGCCAGCAGTGAAGAGGGACACAAGAGCGGGAGACTCTACGAGCAGTACTTC.